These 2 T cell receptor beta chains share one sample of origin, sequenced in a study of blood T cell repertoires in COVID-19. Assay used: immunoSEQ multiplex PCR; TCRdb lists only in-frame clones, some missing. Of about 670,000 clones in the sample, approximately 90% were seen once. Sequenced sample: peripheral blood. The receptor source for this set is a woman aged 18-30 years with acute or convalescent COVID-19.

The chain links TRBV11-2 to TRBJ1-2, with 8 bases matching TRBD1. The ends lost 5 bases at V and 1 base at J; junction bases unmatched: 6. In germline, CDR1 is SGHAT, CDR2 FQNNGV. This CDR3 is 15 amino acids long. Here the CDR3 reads CASSDRDRLNYGYTF. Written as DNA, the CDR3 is TGTGCCAGCAGCGACCGGGACAGGCTTAACTATGGCTACACCTTC.

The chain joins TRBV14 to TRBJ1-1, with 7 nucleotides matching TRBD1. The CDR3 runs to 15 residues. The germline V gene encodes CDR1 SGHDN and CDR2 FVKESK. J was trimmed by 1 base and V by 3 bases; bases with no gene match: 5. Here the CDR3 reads CASSHYRGGNTEAFF. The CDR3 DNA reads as TGTGCCAGCAGCCACTACAGGGGAGGGAACACTGAAGCTTTCTTT.